This T cell receptor beta chain was recorded in a study of blood T cell repertoires in COVID-19. Study-level information: From the United States, Italy and Spain came samples of acute and convalescent COVID-19.

Enrolled during active infection, Seattle patients were then followed longitudinally. Original handling: Reference gene primer amplification gave estimated nucleated cell counts. Only in-frame clones appear in the TCRdb table, and some are missing; sequencing was by immunoSEQ multiplex PCR. V, J and clone size were drawn from that table, and D and trimming were deduced from the DNA. The profile covers about 240,000 clones, with around 90% appearing a single time and roughly 0.79% taken by the ten largest. With V trimmed by 7 bases and J by 7 bases, 13 bases remained unmatched. From germline, CDR1 is LNHDA and CDR2 SQIVND (reference sequence). The CDR3 spans 16 residues.

The receptor was isolated from a young man with COVID-19, enrolled during active disease. The chain employs TRBV19 and TRBJ1-6; the match to TRBD1 covers 7 bases. The material sequenced was peripheral blood. The CDR3 is CASNDRQGTQNSPLHF. For the CDR3, the DNA is TGTGCCAGTAACGACCGACAGGGAACGCAGAATTCACCCCTCCACTTT.